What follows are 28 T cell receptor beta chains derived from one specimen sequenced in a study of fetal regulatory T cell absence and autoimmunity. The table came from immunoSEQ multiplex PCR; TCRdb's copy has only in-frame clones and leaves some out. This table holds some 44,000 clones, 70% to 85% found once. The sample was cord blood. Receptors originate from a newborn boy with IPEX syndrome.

The CDR3 region has the DNA TGTGCCAGCGCGCGACGGGATGGGACAGATACGCAGTATTTT. This encodes CASARRDGTDTQYF. The chain employs TRBV6-1 and TRBJ2-3; D might be TRBD2 (5 bases). V lost 8 bases and J lost 3, with 15 bases in between. The CDR3 totals 14 residues. Germline CDR1 and CDR2: MNHNS and SASEGT.

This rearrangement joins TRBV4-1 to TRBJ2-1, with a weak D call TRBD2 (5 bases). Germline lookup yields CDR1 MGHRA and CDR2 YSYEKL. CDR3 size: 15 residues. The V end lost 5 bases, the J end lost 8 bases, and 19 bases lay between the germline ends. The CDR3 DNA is TGCGCCAGCAGCTTTCGGAGGTTTTCCCAATATGAGCAGTTCTTC. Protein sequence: CASSFRRFSQYEQFF.

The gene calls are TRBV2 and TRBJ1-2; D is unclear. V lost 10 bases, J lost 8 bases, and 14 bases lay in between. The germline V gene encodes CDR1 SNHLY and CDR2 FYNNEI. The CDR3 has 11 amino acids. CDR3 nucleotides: TGTGCCATGCCCCATCTCCACGGCTACACCTTC. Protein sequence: CAMPHLHGYTF. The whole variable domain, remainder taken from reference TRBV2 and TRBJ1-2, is EPEVTQTPSHQVTQMGQEVILRCVPISNHLYFYWYRQILGQKVEFLVSFYNNEISEKSEIFDDQFSVERPDGSNFTLKIRSTKLEDSAMYFCAMPHLHGYTFGSGTRLTVV.

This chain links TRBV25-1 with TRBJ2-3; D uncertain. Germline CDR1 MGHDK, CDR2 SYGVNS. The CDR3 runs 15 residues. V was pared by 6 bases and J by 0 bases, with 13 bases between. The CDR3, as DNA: TGTGCCAGCAGCGCCCCAGGTTCTAGCACAGATACGCAGTATTTT. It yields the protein CASSAPGSSTDTQYF.

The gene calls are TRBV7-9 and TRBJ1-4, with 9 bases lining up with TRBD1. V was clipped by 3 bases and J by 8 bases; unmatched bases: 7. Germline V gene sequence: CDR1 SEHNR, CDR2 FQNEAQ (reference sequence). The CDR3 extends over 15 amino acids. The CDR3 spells CASSFPQGAKEKLFF. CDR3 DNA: TGTGCCAGCAGCTTCCCACAGGGGGCGAAAGAAAAACTGTTTTTT. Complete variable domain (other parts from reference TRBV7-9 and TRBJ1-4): DTGVSQNPRHKITKRGQNVTFRCDPISEHNRLYWYRQTLGQGPEFLTYFQNEAQLEKSRLLSDRFSAERPKGSFSTLEIQRTEQGDSAMYLCASSFPQGAKEKLFFGSGTQLSVL.

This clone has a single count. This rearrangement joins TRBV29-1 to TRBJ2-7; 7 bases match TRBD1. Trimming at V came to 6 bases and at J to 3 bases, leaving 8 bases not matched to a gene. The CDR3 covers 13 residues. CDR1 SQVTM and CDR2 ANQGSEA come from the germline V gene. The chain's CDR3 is CSVVTGSLYEQYF. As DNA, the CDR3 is TGCAGCGTGGTGACAGGGTCCCTCTACGAGCAGTACTTC.

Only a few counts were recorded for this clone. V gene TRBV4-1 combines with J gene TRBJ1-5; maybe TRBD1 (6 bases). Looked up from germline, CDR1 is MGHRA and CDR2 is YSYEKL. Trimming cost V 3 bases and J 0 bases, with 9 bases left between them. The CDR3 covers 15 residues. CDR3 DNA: TGCGCCAGCAGCCAGACGGGACATAGCAATCAGCCCCAGCATTTT. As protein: CASSQTGHSNQPQHF.

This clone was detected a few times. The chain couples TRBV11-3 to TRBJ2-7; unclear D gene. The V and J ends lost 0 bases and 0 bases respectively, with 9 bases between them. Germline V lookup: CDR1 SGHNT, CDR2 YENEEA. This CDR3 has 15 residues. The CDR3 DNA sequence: TGTGCCAGCAGCTTAGACCCTACCCGCTCCTACGAGCAGTACTTC. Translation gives CASSLDPTRSYEQYF. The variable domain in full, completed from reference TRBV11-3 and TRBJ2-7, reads EAGVVQSPRYKIIEKKQPVAFWCNPISGHNTLYWYLQNLGQGPELLIRYENEEAVDDSQLPKDRFSAERLKGVDSTLKIQPAELGDSAVYLCASSLDPTRSYEQYFGPGTRLTVT.

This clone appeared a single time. The CDR3 reads CASSLNRGNTEAFF. For the CDR3, the DNA is TGTGCCAGCAGCTTGAACAGGGGGAACACTGAAGCTTTCTTT. The chain links TRBV11-2 to TRBJ1-1; 7 bases are shared with TRBD1. The germline V gene encodes CDR1 SGHAT and CDR2 FQNNGV. This CDR3 comprises 14 residues. J lost 1 base, V lost 3 bases, and 2 bases had no gene match.

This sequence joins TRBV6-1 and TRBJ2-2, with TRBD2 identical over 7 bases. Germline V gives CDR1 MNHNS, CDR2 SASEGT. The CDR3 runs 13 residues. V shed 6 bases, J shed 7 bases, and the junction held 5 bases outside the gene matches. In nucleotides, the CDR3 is TGTGCCAGCAGGGAACTAGCGATCGGGGAGCTGTTTTTT. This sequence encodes CASRELAIGELFF.

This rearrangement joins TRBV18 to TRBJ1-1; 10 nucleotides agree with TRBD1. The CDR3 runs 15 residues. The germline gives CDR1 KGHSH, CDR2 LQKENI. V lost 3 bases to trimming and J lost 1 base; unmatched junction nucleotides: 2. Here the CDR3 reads CASSPRDRGNTEAFF. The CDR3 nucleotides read TGTGCCAGCTCACCCCGGGACAGGGGGAACACTGAAGCTTTCTTT.

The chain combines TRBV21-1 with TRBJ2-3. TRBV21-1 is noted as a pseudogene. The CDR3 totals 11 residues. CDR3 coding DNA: TGTGCCAGCAGTCCCACAGATACGCAGTATTTT. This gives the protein CASSPTDTQYF.

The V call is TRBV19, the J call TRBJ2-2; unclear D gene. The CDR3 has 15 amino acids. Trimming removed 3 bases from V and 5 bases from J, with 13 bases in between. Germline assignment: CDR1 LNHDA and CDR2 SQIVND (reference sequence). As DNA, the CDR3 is TGTGCCAGTAGTATTACTCCCGCTGGAACCGGGGAGCTGTTTTTT. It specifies CASSITPAGTGELFF.

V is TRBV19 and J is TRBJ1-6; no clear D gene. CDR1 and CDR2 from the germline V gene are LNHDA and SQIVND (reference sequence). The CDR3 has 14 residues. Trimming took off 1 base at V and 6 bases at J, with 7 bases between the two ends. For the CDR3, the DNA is TGTGCCAGTAGTATAGGGCAGATTAATTCACCCCTCCACTTT. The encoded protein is CASSIGQINSPLHF.

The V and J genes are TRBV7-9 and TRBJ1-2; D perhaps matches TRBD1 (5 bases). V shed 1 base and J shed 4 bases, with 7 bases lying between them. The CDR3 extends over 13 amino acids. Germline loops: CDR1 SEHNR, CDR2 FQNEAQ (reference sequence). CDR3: CASSLGGGYGYTF. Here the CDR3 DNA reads TGTGCCAGCAGCTTAGGGGGCGGCTATGGCTACACCTTC.

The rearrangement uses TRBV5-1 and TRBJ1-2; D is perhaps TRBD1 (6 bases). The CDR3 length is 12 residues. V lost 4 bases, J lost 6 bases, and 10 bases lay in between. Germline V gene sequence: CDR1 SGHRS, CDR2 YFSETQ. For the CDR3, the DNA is TGCGCCAGCAGCGGGGGGGGCGATGGCTACACCTTC. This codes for CASSGGGDGYTF. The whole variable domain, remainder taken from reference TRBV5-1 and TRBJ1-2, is KAGVTQTPRYLIKTRGQQVTLSCSPISGHRSVSWYQQTPGQGLQFLFEYFSETQRNKGNFPGRFSGRQFSNSRSEMNVSTLELGDSALYLCASSGGGDGYTFGSGTRLTVV.

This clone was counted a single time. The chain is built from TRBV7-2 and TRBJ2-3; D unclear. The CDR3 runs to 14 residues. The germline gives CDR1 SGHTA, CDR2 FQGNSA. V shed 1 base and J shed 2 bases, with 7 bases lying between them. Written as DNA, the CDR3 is TGTGCCAGCAGCTTAGTCACAGACACAGATACGCAGTATTTT. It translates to CASSLVTDTDTQYF.

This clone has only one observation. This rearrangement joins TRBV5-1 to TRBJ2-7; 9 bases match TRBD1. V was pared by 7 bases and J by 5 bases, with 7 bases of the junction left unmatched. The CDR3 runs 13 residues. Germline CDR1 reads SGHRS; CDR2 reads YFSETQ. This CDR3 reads CASAGTGSHEQYF. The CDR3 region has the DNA TGCGCCAGCGCTGGGACAGGGTCCCACGAGCAGTACTTC.

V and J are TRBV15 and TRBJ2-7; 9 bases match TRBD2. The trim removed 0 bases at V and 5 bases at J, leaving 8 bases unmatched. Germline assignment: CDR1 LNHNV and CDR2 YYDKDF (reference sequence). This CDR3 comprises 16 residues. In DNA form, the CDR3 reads TGTGCCACCAGCAGAGATTCTGGGCGGGGGGGCCACGAGCAGTACTTC. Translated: CATSRDSGRGGHEQYF.

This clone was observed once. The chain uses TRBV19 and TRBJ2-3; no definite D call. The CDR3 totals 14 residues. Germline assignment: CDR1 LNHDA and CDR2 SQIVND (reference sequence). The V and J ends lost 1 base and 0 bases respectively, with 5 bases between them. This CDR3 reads CASSIAPSTDTQYF. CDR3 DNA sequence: TGTGCCAGTAGTATAGCGCCTAGCACAGATACGCAGTATTTT.

CDR3 bases: TGTGCCTGGAGTTTGGGCGCTGAAGCTTTCTTT. Translating it yields CAWSLGAEAFF. The chain uses TRBV30 and TRBJ1-1; D is ambiguous. CDR1 is GTSNPN and CDR2 is SVGIG in the germline V gene (reference sequence). This CDR3 is 11 amino acids long. Trimming removed 2 bases from V and 6 bases from J, with 7 bases in between.

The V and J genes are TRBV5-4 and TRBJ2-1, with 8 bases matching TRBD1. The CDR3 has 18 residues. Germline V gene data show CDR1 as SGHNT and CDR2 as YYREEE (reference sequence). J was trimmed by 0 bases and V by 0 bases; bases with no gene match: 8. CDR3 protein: CASSLGGQGTSSYNEQFF. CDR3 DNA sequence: TGTGCCAGCAGCTTGGGAGGACAGGGCACAAGCTCCTACAATGAGCAGTTCTTC.

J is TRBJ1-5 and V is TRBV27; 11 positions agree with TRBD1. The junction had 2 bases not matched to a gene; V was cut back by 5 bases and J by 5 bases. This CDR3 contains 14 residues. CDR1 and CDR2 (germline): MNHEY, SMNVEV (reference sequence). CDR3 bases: TGTGCCAGCAGTCAGGACAGGGGGCATCAGCCCCAGCATTTT. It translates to CASSQDRGHQPQHF.

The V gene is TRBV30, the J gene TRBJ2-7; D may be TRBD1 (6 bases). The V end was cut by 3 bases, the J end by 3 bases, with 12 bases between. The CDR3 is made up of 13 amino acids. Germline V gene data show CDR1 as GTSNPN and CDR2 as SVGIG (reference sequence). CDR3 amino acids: CAWRGTPLYEQYF. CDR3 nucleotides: TGTGCCTGGAGGGGGACACCCCTCTACGAGCAGTACTTC.

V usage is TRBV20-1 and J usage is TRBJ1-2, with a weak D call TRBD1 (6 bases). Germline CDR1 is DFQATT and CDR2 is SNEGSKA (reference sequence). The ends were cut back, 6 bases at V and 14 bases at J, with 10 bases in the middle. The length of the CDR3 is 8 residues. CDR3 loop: CSAPGHTF. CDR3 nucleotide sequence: TGCAGTGCGCCGGGACATACCTTC.

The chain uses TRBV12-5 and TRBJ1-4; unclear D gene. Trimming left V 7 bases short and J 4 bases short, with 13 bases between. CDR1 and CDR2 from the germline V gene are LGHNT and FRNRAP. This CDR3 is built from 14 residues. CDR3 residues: CASASSPFNEKLFF. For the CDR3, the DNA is TGTGCTAGTGCCTCAAGCCCCTTTAATGAAAAACTGTTTTTT.

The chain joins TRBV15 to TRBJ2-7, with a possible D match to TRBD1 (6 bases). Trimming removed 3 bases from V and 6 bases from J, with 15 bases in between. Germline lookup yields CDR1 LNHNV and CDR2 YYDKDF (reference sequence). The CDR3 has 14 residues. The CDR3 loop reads CATSSRGAFSEQYF. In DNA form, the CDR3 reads TGTGCCACCAGCAGCAGGGGAGCCTTTAGCGAGCAGTACTTC.

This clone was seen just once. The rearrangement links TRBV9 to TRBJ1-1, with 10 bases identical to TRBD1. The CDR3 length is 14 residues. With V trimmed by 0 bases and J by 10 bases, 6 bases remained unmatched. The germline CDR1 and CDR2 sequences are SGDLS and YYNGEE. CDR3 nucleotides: TGTGCCAGCAGCGTAGGGGACAGGGGAGTAGGAGCTTTCTTT. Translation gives CASSVGDRGVGAFF.